The clone carrying this T cell receptor beta chain has only a few counts. Its antigen is unknown. This entry belongs to a study of blood T cells in healthy people across ages. Overall study results and limits: Estimates of total diversity, which came from one million sequenced T cells, were considered to be underestimates. Diversity was higher, and naive CD4+ cells more numerous, in long-lived donors than in aged donors.

A second PCR of about 7 to 12 cycles used a sample-barcoded 5' primer and a J-beta primer mix. Every individual sample yielded 2.5 million or more paired-end reads (each containing CDR3). TCRdb analysed the 5' RACE reads with MiXCR anew, one entry per CDR3 protein. The data show 600,000 or so distinct CDR3 sequences, roughly 48% seen once. The germline CDR1 and CDR2 sequences are SQVTM and ANQGSEA. The V end lost 4 bases, the J end lost 3 bases, and 12 bases lay between the germline ends. The CDR3 is 13 amino acids. This sequence joins TRBV29-1 and TRBJ2-5; possible D gene TRBD2, 6 bases. The specimen sequenced was blood. The TCR originated in a man older than 75 in good health. The DNA of the CDR3 is TGCAGCGTTGGGGACTGGTCGAAAGAGACCCAGTACTTC. Its protein is CSVGDWSKETQYF. The whole variable domain, remainder taken from reference TRBV29-1 and TRBJ2-5, is SAVISQKPSRDICQRGTSLTIQCQVDSQVTMMFWYRQQPGQSLTLIATANQGSEATYESGFVIDKFPISRPNLTFSTLTVSNMSPEDSSIYLCSVGDWSKETQYFGPGTRLLVL.